This TCR beta chain was captured in a study of blood T cell repertoires in COVID-19. Study as a whole: The United States, Italy and Spain provided the acute and convalescent COVID-19 samples. PBMCs, B-cell-depleted T cells, or T cells provided the cDNA or gDNA that made up the material.

Per the original methods: The authors estimated nucleated cell counts from reference gene primer amplification. The protocol was immunoSEQ multiplex PCR, while the TCRdb copy is restricted to in-frame clones and leaves out a portion. V, J and clone size derive from that table, while D and trimming were established from the DNA sequence. The data hold around 140,000 clones, with roughly 80% observed a single time. From germline, CDR1 is SGHRS and CDR2 YFSETQ. This CDR3 has 14 residues. Trimming removed 4 bases from V and 4 bases from J, with 13 bases in between. V and J are TRBV5-1 and TRBJ2-3, with TRBD1 as a possible D gene (7 bases). The receptor was isolated from a man between 45 and 60 years old with acute or convalescent COVID-19. The sequencing input was peripheral blood. Here the CDR3 DNA reads TGCGCCAGCAGCAGGCAGGGGGGATCAGATACGCAGTATTTT. It encodes CASSRQGGSDTQYF. Using reference TRBV5-1 and TRBJ2-3 for the parts outside the CDR3, the full variable domain is KAGVTQTPRYLIKTRGQQVTLSCSPISGHRSVSWYQQTPGQGLQFLFEYFSETQRNKGNFPGRFSGRQFSNSRSEMNVSTLELGDSALYLCASSRQGGSDTQYFGPGTRLTVL.